These 23 T cell receptor beta chains were all obtained from the same sample, sequenced in a study of T cell changes during pregnancy in multiple sclerosis. Using immunoSEQ multiplex PCR, the repertoire was profiled, and TCRdb retains in-frame clones only, with some absent. The sample records tens of thousands of clones, about nine tenths being singletons. Specimen: peripheral blood, collected after pregnancy. The origin of the receptors is a female donor in good health, enrolled as a control in a pregnancy study.

The chain recombines TRBV2 with TRBJ2-7, with 7 bases matching TRBD1. Per germline, CDR1 SNHLY and CDR2 FYNNEI. V lost 6 bases and J lost 1; bases outside the gene matches: 18. There are 18 residues in the CDR3. The CDR3 reads CASRDVGTERARSYEQYF. The CDR3 region has the DNA TGTGCCAGCAGGGACGTAGGGACAGAGCGCGCCAGATCCTACGAGCAGTACTTC.

The CDR3 region has the DNA TGTGCCAGCAGCCCTTTGACTAGCGGGGCCCCCCAGCAGTACTTC. It yields the protein CASSPLTSGAPQQYF. The chain is built from TRBV7-9 and TRBJ2-7; 11 nucleotides align to TRBD2. Germline trimming cut 5 bases from V and 8 bases from J; bases unmatched to any gene: 11. The CDR3 contains 15 residues. Per the germline V gene, CDR1 is SEHNR and CDR2 is FQNEAQ (reference sequence).

This rearrangement joins TRBV28 to TRBJ1-6; D remains ambiguous. The germline gives CDR1 MDHEN, CDR2 SYDVKM. Trimming cost V 4 bases and J 3 bases, with 7 bases left between them. The CDR3 is made up of 14 amino acids. The chain's CDR3 is CASSWANYNSPLHF. The CDR3 region has the DNA TGTGCCAGCAGTTGGGCGAACTATAATTCACCCCTCCACTTT.

The chain combines TRBV7-2 with TRBJ2-4, with 7 bases that match TRBD2. J gave up 4 bases and V 2 bases, and 2 bases lay outside the gene matches. This CDR3 has 14 amino acids. Germline values: CDR1 SGHTA, CDR2 FQGNSA. CDR3 protein: CASSLSGVKNIQYF. The CDR3 DNA sequence: TGTGCCAGCAGCTTAAGCGGGGTTAAAAACATTCAGTACTTC.

This chain uses TRBV25-1 with TRBJ1-5; D is possibly TRBD1 (5 bases). CDR3 length: 15 amino acids. Trimming shortened V by 3 bases and J by 4 bases, and 13 bases separated the two germline ends. CDR1 and CDR2 from the germline V gene are MGHDK and SYGVNS. CDR3 sequence (DNA): TGTGCCAGCAGTGAGACAGCCTTGGTGAATCAGCCCCAGCATTTT. Translated: CASSETALVNQPQHF.

The chain joins TRBV7-8 to TRBJ2-1, with 7 positions matching TRBD2. The trim removed 5 bases at V and 8 bases at J, leaving 6 bases unmatched. The V gene's germline CDR1 is SGHVS and CDR2 FQNEAQ. The CDR3 contains 13 residues. This CDR3 is CASSDPAGDEQFF. The CDR3 nucleotides read TGTGCCAGCAGCGACCCGGCGGGGGATGAGCAGTTCTTC.

The chain is built from TRBV7-2 and TRBJ1-5, with 10 nucleotides matching TRBD1. Germline V gene lookup returns CDR1 SGHTA and CDR2 FQGNSA. The CDR3 is 16 amino acids. J lost 7 bases, V lost 3 bases, and 9 bases had no gene match. The CDR3 here is CASSFGQGGLRQPQHF. CDR3 in DNA: TGTGCCAGCAGCTTTGGACAGGGGGGGCTGCGGCAGCCCCAGCATTTT.

This rearrangement joins TRBV27 to TRBJ2-1; perhaps TRBD2 as D (6 bases). Trimming stripped 2 bases from V and 9 bases from J, with 11 bases between. Germline V lookup: CDR1 MNHEY, CDR2 SMNVEV (reference sequence). The CDR3 spans 13 residues. The CDR3 bases are TGTGCCAGCAGTTTAGGGGGACTCAGTGAGCAGTTCTTC. This sequence encodes CASSLGGLSEQFF.

This chain connects TRBV21-1 to TRBJ2-1; the table calls TRBD1, which could not be checked here. TRBV21-1 is termed a pseudogene. This CDR3 region has 17 residues. The CDR3 loop reads CASSKAEGGSSYNEQFF. In DNA, the CDR3 is TGTGCCAGCAGCAAAGCGGAAGGGGGCAGCTCCTACAATGAGCAGTTCTTC.

The chain carries TRBV29-1 and TRBJ1-2, with TRBD1 as a possible D gene (5 bases). This CDR3 is built from 14 residues. Germline V gives CDR1 SQVTM, CDR2 ANQGSEA. The germline V and J ends were trimmed by 0 bases and 4 bases, with 12 bases remaining between them. The CDR3 spells CSVEDLAGPYGYTF. The DNA for the CDR3 is TGCAGCGTTGAAGATCTTGCAGGGCCCTATGGCTACACCTTC.

This chain connects TRBV5-4 to TRBJ1-6, with 8 bases fitting TRBD1. The V gene end was trimmed by 6 bases and the J gene end by 7 bases; junction bases not matched to a gene: 9. This CDR3 contains 15 residues. Germline CDR1 is SGHNT and CDR2 is YYREEE (reference sequence). Here the CDR3 DNA reads TGTGCCAGCACCCTTGCAGGGGGCCACAATTCACCCCTCCACTTT. Amino acid sequence: CASTLAGGHNSPLHF.

Comments on this clone: One end of the junction varies from germline; a read error may be responsible. The chain has TRBV7-8 and TRBJ2-4; 7 nucleotides agree with TRBD1. CDR3 length: 12 residues. CDR1 SGHVS and CDR2 FQNEAQ come from the germline V gene. The CDR3: CASSPRTGLRNF. In DNA, the CDR3 is TGTGCCAGCAGCCCCCGGACAGGCCTAAGGAACTTC.

DNA for the CDR3: TGTGCCAGCAGTTTAGGGGGGACAGGGTCCTACGAGCAGTACTTC. This gives the protein CASSLGGTGSYEQYF. This chain joins TRBV27 and TRBJ2-7, with TRBD1 matching 9 bases. The CDR3 is 15 residues long. V gave up 2 bases and J gave up 1 base; unmatched junction bases: 3. The germline V gene has CDR1 MNHEY and CDR2 SMNVEV (reference sequence).

The chain combines TRBV4-1 with TRBJ2-1, with a weak D call TRBD1 (5 bases). The CDR3 loop spans 13 amino acids. Trimming took off 4 bases at V and 5 bases at J, with 9 bases between the two ends. Germline values: CDR1 MGHRA, CDR2 YSYEKL. CDR3 loop: CASSPQTDNEQFF. The CDR3 DNA reads as TGCGCCAGCAGCCCCCAGACAGACAATGAGCAGTTCTTC.

The chain employs TRBV2 and TRBJ2-3; 15 nucleotides agree with TRBD2. Germline CDR1 reads SNHLY; CDR2 reads FYNNEI. The ends lost 7 bases at V and 10 bases at J; junction bases unmatched: 6. CDR3 length equals 14 residues. CDR3 coding DNA: TGTGCCAGCACTCCGGGACTAGCGGGAGGCCCGCAGTATTTT. This sequence encodes CASTPGLAGGPQYF.

The CDR3: CASSLIGGDANTEAFF. In DNA, the CDR3 is TGTGCCAGCAGCTTAATAGGGGGAGATGCTAACACTGAAGCTTTCTTT. The rearrangement joins TRBV7-3 to TRBJ1-1; weak D call: TRBD1 (6 bases). The CDR3 extends over 16 amino acids. CDR1 is SGHTA and CDR2 is FQGTGA in the germline V gene. The ends were cut back, 1 base at V and 2 bases at J, with 14 bases in the middle. The variable domain in full, with the rest retrieved from reference TRBV7-3 and TRBJ1-1, is GAGVSQTPSNKVTEKGKYVELRCDPISGHTALYWYRQSLGQGPEFLIYFQGTGAADDSGLPNDRFFAVRPEGSVSTLKIQRTERGDSAVYLCASSLIGGDANTEAFFGQGTRLTVV.

The V and J genes are TRBV19 and TRBJ2-1; the match to TRBD2 covers 7 bases. Germline V gene lookup returns CDR1 LNHDA and CDR2 SQIVND (reference sequence). After removal of 7 bases from V and 2 bases from J, the junction contained 2 bases not matched to a gene. CDR3 size: 13 residues. DNA of the CDR3: TGTGCCAGTATGGGGGGGACCTACAATGAGCAGTTCTTC. This codes for CASMGGTYNEQFF.

The DNA for the CDR3 is TGTGCCAGCAGCCCGGAGGGATCCGCCTACAATGAGCAGTTCTTC. This encodes CASSPEGSAYNEQFF. This chain joins TRBV7-2 and TRBJ2-1, with D tentatively TRBD2 (6 bases). Per germline, CDR1 SGHTA and CDR2 FQGNSA. V was shortened by 5 bases and J by 2 bases, with 13 bases between the two germline ends. The CDR3 runs 15 residues.

The rearrangement uses TRBV27 and TRBJ2-5; a possible D gene is TRBD2 (7 bases). Per germline, CDR1 MNHEY and CDR2 SMNVEV (reference sequence). Between the trimmed V and J ends, which lost 3 bases and 4 bases, there was a span of 12 bases. The CDR3 spans 14 residues. The CDR3 is CASSFGGGRETQYF. The CDR3, as DNA: TGTGCCAGCAGTTTTGGGGGGGGGCGAGAGACCCAGTACTTC.

This rearrangement joins TRBV27 to TRBJ2-7; unclear D gene. The ends were cut back, 1 base at V and 4 bases at J, with 8 bases in the middle. Germline loops: CDR1 MNHEY, CDR2 SMNVEV (reference sequence). This CDR3 has 13 amino acids. The CDR3 bases are TGTGCCAGCAGTTTATTCTCCGGTTACGAGCAGTACTTC. It is translated as CASSLFSGYEQYF.

The V call is TRBV4-3, the J call TRBJ2-1; 9 nucleotides match TRBD2. After removal of 0 bases from V and 3 bases from J, the junction contained 3 bases not matched to a gene. The CDR3 runs to 16 residues. Looked up from germline, CDR1 is LGHNA and CDR2 is YSLEER. The CDR3 is CASSQETTSGYNEQFF. The CDR3 DNA follows: TGCGCCAGCAGCCAAGAGACGACTAGCGGCTACAATGAGCAGTTCTTC.

The chain is built from TRBV6-1 and TRBJ2-1, with 8 bases lining up with TRBD1. This CDR3 region has 16 residues. The V segment lost 1 base and the J segment 5 bases; nucleotides outside the gene matches: 7. Germline loops: CDR1 MNHNS, CDR2 SASEGT. The CDR3 coding sequence is TGTGCCAGCAGTGAAGATTCCGGGACAGGCAACAATGAGCAGTTCTTC. This translates into CASSEDSGTGNNEQFF.

This clone has just one count. The V call is TRBV28, the J call TRBJ1-5; possibly TRBD1 for D (5 bases). This CDR3 spans 12 amino acids. The V and J ends lost 1 base and 11 bases respectively, with 9 bases between them. Germline CDR1 and CDR2: MDHEN and SYDVKM. The CDR3 protein is CASSLSSGTQHF. In DNA form, the CDR3 reads TGTGCCAGCAGTTTATCGTCAGGGACCCAGCATTTT. Drawing the rest from reference TRBV28 and TRBJ1-5, the complete variable domain is DVKVTQSSRYLVKRTGEKVFLECVQDMDHENMFWYRQDPGLGLRLIYFSYDVKMKEKGDIPEGYSVSREKKERFSLILESASTNQTSMYLCASSLSSGTQHFGDGTRLSIL.